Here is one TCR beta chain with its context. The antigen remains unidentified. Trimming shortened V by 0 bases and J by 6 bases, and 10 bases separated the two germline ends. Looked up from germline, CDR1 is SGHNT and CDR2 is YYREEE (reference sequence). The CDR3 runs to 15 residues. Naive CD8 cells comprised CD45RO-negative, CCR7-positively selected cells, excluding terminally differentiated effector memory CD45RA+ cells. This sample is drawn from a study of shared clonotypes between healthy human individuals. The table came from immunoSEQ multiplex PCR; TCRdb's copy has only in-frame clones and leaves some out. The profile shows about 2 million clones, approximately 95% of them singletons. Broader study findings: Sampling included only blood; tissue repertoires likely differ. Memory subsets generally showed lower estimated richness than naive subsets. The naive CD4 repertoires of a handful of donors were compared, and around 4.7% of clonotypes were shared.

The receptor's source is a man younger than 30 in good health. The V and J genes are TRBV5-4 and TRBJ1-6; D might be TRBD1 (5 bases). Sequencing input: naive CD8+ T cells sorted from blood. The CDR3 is CASSLAVGVNSPLHF. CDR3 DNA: TGTGCCAGCAGCTTGGCGGTAGGGGTTAATTCACCCCTCCACTTT.